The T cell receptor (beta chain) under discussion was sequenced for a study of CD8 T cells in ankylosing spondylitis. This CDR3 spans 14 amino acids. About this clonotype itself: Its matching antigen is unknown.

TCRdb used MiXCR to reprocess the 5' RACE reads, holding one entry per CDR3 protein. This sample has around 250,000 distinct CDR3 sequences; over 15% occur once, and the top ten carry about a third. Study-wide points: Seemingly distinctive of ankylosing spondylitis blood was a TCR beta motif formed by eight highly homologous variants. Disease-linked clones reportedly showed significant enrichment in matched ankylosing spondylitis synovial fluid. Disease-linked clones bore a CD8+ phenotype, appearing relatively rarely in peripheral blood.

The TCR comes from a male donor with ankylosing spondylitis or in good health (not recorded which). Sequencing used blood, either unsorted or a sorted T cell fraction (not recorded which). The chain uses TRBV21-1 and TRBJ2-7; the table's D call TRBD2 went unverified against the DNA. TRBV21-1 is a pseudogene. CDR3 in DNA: TGTGCCAGCAGCGGTAGCGGGGAAACCTACGAGCAGTACTTC. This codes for CASSGSGETYEQYF.